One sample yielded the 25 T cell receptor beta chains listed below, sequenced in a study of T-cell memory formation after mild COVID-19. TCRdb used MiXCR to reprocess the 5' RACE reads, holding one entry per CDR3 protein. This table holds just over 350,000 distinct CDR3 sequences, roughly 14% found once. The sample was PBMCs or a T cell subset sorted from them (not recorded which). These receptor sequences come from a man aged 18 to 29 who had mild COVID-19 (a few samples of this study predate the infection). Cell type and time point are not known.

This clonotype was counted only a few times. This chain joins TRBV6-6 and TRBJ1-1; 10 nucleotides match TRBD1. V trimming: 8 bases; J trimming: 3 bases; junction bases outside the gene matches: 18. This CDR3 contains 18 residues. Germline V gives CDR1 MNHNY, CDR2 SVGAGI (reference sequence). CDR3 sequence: CASEGSQRDRGGYTEAFF. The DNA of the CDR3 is TGTGCCAGCGAAGGGTCCCAACGGGACAGGGGAGGTTACACTGAAGCTTTCTTT.

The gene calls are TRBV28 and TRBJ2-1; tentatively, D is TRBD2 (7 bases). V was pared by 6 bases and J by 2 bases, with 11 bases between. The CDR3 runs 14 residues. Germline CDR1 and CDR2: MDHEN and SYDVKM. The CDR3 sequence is CASRGGGTYNEQFF. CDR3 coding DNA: TGTGCCAGCAGAGGGGGGGGCACCTACAATGAGCAGTTCTTC.

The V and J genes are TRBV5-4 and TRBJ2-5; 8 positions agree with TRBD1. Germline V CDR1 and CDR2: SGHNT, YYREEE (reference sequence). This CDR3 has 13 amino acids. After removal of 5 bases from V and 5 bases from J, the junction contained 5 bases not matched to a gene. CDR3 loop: CASRQGGRETQYF. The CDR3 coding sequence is TGTGCCAGCAGACAGGGGGGACGGGAGACCCAGTACTTC.

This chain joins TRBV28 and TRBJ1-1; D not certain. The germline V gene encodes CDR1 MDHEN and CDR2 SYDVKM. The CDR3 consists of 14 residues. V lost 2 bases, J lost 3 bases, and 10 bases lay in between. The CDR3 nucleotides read TGTGCCAGCAGTTTAGTTCAGGAGTACACTGAAGCTTTCTTT. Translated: CASSLVQEYTEAFF.

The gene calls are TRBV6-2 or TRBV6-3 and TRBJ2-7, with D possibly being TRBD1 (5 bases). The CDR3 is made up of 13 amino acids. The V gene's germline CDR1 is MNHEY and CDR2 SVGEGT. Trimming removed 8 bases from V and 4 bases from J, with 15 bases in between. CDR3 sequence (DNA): TGTGCCAGCGTCAAGGGGTTTTCATACGAGCAGTACTTC. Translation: CASVKGFSYEQYF.

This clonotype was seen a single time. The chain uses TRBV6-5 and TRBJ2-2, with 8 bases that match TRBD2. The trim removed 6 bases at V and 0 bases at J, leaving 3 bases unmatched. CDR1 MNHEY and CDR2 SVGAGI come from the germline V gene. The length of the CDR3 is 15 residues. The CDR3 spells CASSGRGANTGELFF. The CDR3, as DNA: TGTGCCAGCAGCGGGAGGGGGGCGAACACCGGGGAGCTGTTTTTT.

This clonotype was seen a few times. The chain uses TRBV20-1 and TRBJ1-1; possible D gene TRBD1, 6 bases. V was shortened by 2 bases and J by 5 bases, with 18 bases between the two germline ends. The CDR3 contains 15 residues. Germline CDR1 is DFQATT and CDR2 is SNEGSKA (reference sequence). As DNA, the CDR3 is TGCAGTGCTAGACTGGCGGCAGGGAGGGGGACTGAAGCTTTCTTT. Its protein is CSARLAAGRGTEAFF.

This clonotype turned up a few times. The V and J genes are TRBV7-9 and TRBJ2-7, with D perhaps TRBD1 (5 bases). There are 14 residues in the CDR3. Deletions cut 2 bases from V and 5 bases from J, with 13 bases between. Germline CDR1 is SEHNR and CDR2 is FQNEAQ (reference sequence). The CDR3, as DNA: TGTGCCAGCAGCTTAAGGGGTATCGGGCACGAGCAGTACTTC. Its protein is CASSLRGIGHEQYF.

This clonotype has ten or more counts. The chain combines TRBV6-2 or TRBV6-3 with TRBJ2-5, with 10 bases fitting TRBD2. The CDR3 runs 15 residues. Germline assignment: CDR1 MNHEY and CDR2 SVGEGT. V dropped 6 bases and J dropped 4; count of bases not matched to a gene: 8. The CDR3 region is CASSPWTSGPETQYF. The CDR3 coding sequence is TGTGCCAGCAGCCCTTGGACTAGCGGACCAGAGACCCAGTACTTC.

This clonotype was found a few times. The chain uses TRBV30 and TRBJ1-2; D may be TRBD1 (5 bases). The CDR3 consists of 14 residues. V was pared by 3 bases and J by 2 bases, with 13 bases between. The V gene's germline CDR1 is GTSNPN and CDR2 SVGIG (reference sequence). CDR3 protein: CAWRRQLLNYGYTF. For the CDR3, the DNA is TGTGCCTGGAGACGACAGCTTTTGAACTATGGCTACACCTTC.

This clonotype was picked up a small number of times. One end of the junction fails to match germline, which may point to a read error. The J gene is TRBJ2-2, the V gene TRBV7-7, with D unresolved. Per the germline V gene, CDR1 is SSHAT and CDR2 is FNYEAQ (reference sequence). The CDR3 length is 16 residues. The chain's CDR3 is CASSAARSANTGELFF. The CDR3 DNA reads TGTGCTAGCAGCGCGGCCCGATCGGCAAACACCGGGGAGCTGTTTTTT.

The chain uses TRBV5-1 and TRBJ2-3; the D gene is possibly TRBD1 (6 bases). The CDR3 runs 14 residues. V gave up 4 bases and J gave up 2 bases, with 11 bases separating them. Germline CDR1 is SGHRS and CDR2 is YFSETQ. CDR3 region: CASSNGQPTDTQYF. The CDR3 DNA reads TGCGCCAGCAGCAACGGACAGCCCACAGATACGCAGTATTTT.

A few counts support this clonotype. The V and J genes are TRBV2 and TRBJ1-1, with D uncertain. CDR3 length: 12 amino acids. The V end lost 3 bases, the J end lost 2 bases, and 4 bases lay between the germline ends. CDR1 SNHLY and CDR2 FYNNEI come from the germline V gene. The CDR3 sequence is CASSDLNTEAFF. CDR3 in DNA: TGTGCCAGCAGTGATTTAAACACTGAAGCTTTCTTT.

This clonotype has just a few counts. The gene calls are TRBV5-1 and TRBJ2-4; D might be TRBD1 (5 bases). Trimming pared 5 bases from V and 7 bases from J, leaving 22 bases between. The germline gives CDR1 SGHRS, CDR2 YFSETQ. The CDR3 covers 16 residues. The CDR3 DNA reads TGCGCCAGCAGTGTGTTCTTACAGGCCGAAAGGAACATTCAGTACTTC. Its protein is CASSVFLQAERNIQYF.

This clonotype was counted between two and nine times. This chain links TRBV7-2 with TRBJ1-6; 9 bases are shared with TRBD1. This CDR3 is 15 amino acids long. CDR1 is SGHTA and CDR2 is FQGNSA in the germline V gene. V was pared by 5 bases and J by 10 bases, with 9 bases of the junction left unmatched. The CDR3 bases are TGTGCCAGCAGCATCGACAGGGGGGGGGGCTCACCCCTCCACTTT. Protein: CASSIDRGGGSPLHF.

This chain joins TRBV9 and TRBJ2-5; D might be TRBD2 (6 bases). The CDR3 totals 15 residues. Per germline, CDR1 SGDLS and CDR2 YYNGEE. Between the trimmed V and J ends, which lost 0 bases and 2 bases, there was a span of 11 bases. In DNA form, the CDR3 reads TGTGCCAGCAGCGTAGTAGTGGGGACTCAAGAGACCCAGTACTTC. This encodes CASSVVVGTQETQYF.

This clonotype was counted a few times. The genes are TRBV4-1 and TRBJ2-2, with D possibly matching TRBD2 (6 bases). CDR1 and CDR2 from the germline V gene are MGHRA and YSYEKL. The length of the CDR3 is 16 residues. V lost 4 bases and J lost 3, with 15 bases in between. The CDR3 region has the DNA TGCGCCAGCAGCCGAGGACGGAGGGACCACACCGGGGAGCTGTTTTTT. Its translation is CASSRGRRDHTGELFF.

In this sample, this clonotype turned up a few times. In nucleotides, the CDR3 is TGTGCCAGCAGCACCTCCGGCAGGGAGAATGAAAAACTGTTTTTT. Its protein product is CASSTSGRENEKLFF. The chain carries TRBV6-5 and TRBJ1-4; possibly TRBD1 for D (5 bases). The CDR3 spans 15 residues. With 6 bases removed from V and 5 bases from J, the gap between germline ends came to 16 bases. Germline V gives CDR1 MNHEY, CDR2 SVGAGI.

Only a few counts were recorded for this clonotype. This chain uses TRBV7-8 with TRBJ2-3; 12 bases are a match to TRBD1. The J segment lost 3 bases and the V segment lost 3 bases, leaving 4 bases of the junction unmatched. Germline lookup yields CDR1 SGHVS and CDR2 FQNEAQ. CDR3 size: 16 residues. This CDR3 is CASSFGTGGGTDTQYF. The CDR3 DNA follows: TGTGCCAGCAGCTTTGGGACAGGGGGCGGGACAGATACGCAGTATTTT.

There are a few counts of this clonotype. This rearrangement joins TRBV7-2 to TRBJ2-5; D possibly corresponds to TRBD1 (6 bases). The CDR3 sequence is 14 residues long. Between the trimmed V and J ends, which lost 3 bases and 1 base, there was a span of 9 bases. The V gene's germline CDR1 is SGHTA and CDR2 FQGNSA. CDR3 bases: TGTGCCAGCAGCTTGGGGGCGGCCCAAGAGACCCAGTACTTC. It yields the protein CASSLGAAQETQYF.

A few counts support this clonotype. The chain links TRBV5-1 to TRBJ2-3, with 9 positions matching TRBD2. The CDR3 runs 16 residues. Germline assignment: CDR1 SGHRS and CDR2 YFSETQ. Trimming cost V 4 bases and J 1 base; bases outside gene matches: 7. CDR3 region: CASSPLAGRGTDTQYF. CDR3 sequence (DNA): TGCGCCAGCAGCCCCCTAGCGGGGAGGGGCACAGATACGCAGTATTTT.

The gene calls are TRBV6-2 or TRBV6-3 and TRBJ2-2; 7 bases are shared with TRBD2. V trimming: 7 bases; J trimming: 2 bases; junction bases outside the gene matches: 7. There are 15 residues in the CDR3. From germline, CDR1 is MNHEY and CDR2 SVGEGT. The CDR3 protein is CASTTGGKNTGELFF. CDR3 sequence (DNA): TGTGCCAGCACCACGGGGGGTAAAAACACCGGGGAGCTGTTTTTT.

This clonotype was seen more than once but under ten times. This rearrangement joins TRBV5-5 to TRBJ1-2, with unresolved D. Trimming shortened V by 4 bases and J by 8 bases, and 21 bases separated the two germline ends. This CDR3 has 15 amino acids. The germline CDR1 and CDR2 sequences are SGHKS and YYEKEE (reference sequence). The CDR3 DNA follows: TGTGCCAGCAGCGGACCCGGGCGGGCATCAGCAGGCTACACCTTC. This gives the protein CASSGPGRASAGYTF.

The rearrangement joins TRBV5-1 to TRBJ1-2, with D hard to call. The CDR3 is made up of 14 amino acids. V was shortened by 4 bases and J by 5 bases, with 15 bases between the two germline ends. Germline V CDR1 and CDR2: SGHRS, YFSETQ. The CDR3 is CASSPGALTYGYTF. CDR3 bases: TGCGCCAGCAGCCCTGGTGCGCTCACTTATGGCTACACCTTC.

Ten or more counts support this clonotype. The chain's CDR3 is CASSLTRTGEQYV. For the CDR3, the DNA is TGTGCCAGCAGTCTAACCCGGACAGGGGAGCAGTACGTC. V gene TRBV7-9 combines with J gene TRBJ2-7, with 8 bases identical to TRBD1. Germline-derived CDR1 and CDR2 are SEHNR and FQNEAQ (reference sequence). V shed 6 bases, J shed 7 bases, and the junction held 8 bases outside the gene matches. The CDR3 has 13 amino acids.